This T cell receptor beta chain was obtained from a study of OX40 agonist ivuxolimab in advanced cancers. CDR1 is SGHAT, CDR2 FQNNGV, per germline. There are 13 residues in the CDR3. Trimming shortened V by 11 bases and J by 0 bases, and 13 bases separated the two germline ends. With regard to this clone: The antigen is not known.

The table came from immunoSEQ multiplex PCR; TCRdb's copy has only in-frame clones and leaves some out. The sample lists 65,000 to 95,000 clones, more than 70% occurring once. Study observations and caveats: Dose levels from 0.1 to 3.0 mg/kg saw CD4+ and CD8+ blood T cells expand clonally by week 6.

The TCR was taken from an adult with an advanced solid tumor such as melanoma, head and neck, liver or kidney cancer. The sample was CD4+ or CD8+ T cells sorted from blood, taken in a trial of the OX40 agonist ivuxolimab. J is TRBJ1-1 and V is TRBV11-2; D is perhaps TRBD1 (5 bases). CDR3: CAGAPGLNTEAFF. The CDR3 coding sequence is TGTGCCGGGGCCCCAGGATTGAACACTGAAGCTTTCTTT.